The clone carrying this T cell receptor beta chain was picked up one time. The sample comes from a study of T cell changes during pregnancy in multiple sclerosis. TCRdb keeps only in-frame clones here, not all; method: immunoSEQ multiplex PCR. The profile shows about 39,000 clones, about 94% of them singletons. This CDR3 comprises 14 residues. The germline V gene encodes CDR1 LGHNA and CDR2 YNFKEQ. Trimming removed 1 base from V and 2 bases from J; junction bases left unmatched: 0. The rearrangement joins TRBV4-2 to TRBJ2-7; TRBD1 aligns across 9 bases. The receptor was isolated from a female donor with multiple sclerosis, enrolled in a pregnancy study. The sequences come from CD4+ T cells from peripheral blood mononuclear cells, collected after pregnancy. The chain's CDR3 is CASSQGQGAYEQYF. DNA for the CDR3: TGTGCCAGCAGCCAAGGACAGGGGGCCTACGAGCAGTACTTC.